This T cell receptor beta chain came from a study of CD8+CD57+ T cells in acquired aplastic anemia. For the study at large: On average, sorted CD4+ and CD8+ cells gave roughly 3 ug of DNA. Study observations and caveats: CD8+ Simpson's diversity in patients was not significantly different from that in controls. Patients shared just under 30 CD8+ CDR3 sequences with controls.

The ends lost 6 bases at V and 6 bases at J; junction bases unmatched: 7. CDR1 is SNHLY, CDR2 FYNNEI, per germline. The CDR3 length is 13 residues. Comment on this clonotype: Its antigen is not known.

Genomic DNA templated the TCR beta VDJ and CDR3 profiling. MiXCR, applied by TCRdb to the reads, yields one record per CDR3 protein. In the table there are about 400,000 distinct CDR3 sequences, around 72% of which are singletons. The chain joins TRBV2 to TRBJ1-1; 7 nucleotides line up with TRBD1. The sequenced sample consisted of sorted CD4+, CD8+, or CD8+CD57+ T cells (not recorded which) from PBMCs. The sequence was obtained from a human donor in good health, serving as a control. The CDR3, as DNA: TGTGCCAGCAGCGACAGGGAATATGCTGAAGCTTTCTTT. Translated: CASSDREYAEAFF.